This paragraph covers one TCR beta chain sequence. The antigen is unknown. This sample was taken from a study of T cells after yellow fever vaccination. About the study: In the case of low-cell-number fractions, SMART-Seq v4 Ultra Low Input was used for preparation. Study-wide results and caveats: Weaker overall, the secondary response nonetheless peaked faster (day 5 versus 15). Abundant clonotypes (contaminants from the bulk population) could be present in FACS-sorted repertoires.

Germline V gene sequence: CDR1 SGHTA, CDR2 FQGNSA. Trimming cost V 8 bases and J 6 bases; bases outside gene matches: 1. The CDR3 has 11 residues. TCRdb re-called the 5' RACE reads with MiXCR, one entry per CDR3 protein. Of 450,000 to 550,000 distinct CDR3 sequences listed, about 19% are singletons. The sequence came from a man aged 25-40 years who received the YFV17D yellow fever vaccine. The J gene is TRBJ2-1, the V gene TRBV7-2; 7 bases agree with TRBD1. The specimen was PBMCs, collected 15 days after the yellow fever booster vaccination. The CDR3 coding sequence is TGTGCCAGCGGACAGGTCAATGAGCAGTTCTTC. Encoded protein: CASGQVNEQFF.